Below are 15 T cell receptor beta chains sequenced from a single sample in a study of beta chain features in type 1 diabetes. Reverse transcribing all isolated RNA meant expressed TCRB transcripts were sequenced. Clones were sequenced by immunoSEQ multiplex PCR, and TCRdb holds only the in-frame ones, with some missing. The sample lists about 150,000 clones, around 10% occurring once. Sequenced input: central memory CD4+ T cells from blood. Source of these receptors: a man younger than 35 in good health.

CDR3 region: CAWSRAGKTEAFF. Here the CDR3 DNA reads TGTGCCTGGAGTAGGGCAGGGAAAACTGAAGCTTTCTTT. This rearrangement joins TRBV30 to TRBJ1-1; D perhaps matches TRBD1 (5 bases). Deletions cut 2 bases from V and 5 bases from J, with 12 bases between. This CDR3 is 13 amino acids long. Germline V gene sequence: CDR1 GTSNPN, CDR2 SVGIG (reference sequence).

This clone appeared a few times. The chain uses TRBV9 and TRBJ2-3; 7 bases line up with TRBD2. J gave up 4 bases and V 4 bases, and 6 bases lay outside the gene matches. This CDR3 is 14 amino acids long. Germline V CDR1 and CDR2: SGDLS, YYNGEE. The CDR3 DNA sequence: TGTGCCAGCAGCTCCAGCGGGGCGGCAGATACGCAGTATTTT. It yields the protein CASSSSGAADTQYF.

V is TRBV7-2 and J is TRBJ1-2, with a possible D match to TRBD1 (6 bases). The germline V gene encodes CDR1 SGHTA and CDR2 FQGNSA. The CDR3 consists of 11 residues. The ends were cut back, 5 bases at V and 9 bases at J, with 10 bases in the middle. CDR3 nucleotides: TGTGCCAGCAGCCAACGGGACAGCTACACCTTC. It translates to CASSQRDSYTF.

There are many counts of this clone. The rearrangement uses TRBV30 and TRBJ1-2; D is ambiguous. Germline V gives CDR1 GTSNPN, CDR2 SVGIG (reference sequence). The V gene lost 4 bases and the J gene lost 4 bases, with 16 bases spanning the gap. The CDR3 has 14 residues. CDR3 in amino acids: CAWTPPGVAYGYTF. CDR3 DNA sequence: TGTGCCTGGACCCCACCCGGGGTGGCCTATGGCTACACCTTC.

The chain uses TRBV2 and TRBJ1-5; D unresolved. The V end was cut by 1 base, the J end by 1 base, with 8 bases between. Germline CDR1 and CDR2: SNHLY and FYNNEI. The CDR3 covers 15 residues. CDR3: CASSEGARSNQPQHF. CDR3 coding DNA: TGTGCCAGCAGTGAAGGGGCTAGGAGCAATCAGCCCCAGCATTTT.

The rearrangement uses TRBV23-1 and TRBJ1-5; 7 bases align to TRBD1. Being an ORF, TRBV23-1 has a function that is uncertain. The CDR3 is 17 amino acids. Trimming cost V 2 bases and J 0 bases; bases outside gene matches: 7. The CDR3 nucleotides read TGCGCCAGCAGTCAACTCCGCGGGACAGATAGCAATCAGCCCCAGCATTTT. Translation: CASSQLRGTDSNQPQHF.

The V gene is TRBV5-1, the J gene TRBJ1-1; D may be TRBD1 (6 bases). The germline V gene has CDR1 SGHRS and CDR2 YFSETQ. This CDR3 contains 14 residues. Trimming removed 7 bases from V and 2 bases from J, with 15 bases in between. The CDR3 bases are TGCGCCAGCGGATCAGGACAGTCAAACACTGAAGCTTTCTTT. Translating gives CASGSGQSNTEAFF. The full variable domain, completed using reference TRBV5-1 and TRBJ1-1, is KAGVTQTPRYLIKTRGQQVTLSCSPISGHRSVSWYQQTPGQGLQFLFEYFSETQRNKGNFPGRFSGRQFSNSRSEMNVSTLELGDSALYLCASGSGQSNTEAFFGQGTRLTVV.

This clone has a handful of counts. This specimen includes other DNA sequences encoding the same CDR3. The chain recombines TRBV5-6 with TRBJ2-5; possible D gene TRBD1, 6 bases. V lost 0 bases and J lost 5, with 8 bases in between. This CDR3 contains 13 residues. In germline, CDR1 is SGHDT, CDR2 YYEEEE. CDR3: CASSLAGVETQYF. In DNA form, the CDR3 reads TGTGCCAGCAGCTTGGCAGGGGTCGAGACCCAGTACTTC.

V and J are TRBV10-3 and TRBJ2-1; D remains ambiguous. This CDR3 has 14 residues. The germline CDR1 and CDR2 sequences are ENHRY and SYGVKD. V shed 6 bases and J shed 2 bases, with 11 bases lying between them. This chain's CDR3 is CAISTTITYNEQFF. CDR3 DNA: TGTGCCATCAGCACGACCATTACCTACAATGAGCAGTTCTTC.

V is TRBV9 and J is TRBJ2-2; perhaps TRBD2 as D (5 bases). Germline V CDR1 and CDR2: SGDLS, YYNGEE. V was shortened by 4 bases and J by 6 bases, with 13 bases between the two germline ends. The CDR3 is made up of 14 amino acids. DNA of the CDR3: TGTGCCAGCAGCCCAACTAGATCCGCCGGGGAGCTGTTTTTT. Translating gives CASSPTRSAGELFF.

The table lists this clone with a few counts. This chain uses TRBV29-1 with TRBJ2-7, with 8 bases that match TRBD1. The trim removed 5 bases at V and 2 bases at J, leaving 2 bases unmatched. CDR1 is SQVTM and CDR2 is ANQGSEA in the germline V gene. The CDR3 spans 12 residues. Here the CDR3 DNA reads TGCAGCGTTACAGGGGGTCCCTACGAGCAGTACTTC. Translation gives CSVTGGPYEQYF.

V usage is TRBV6-1 and J usage is TRBJ2-3, with TRBD2 matching 12 bases. The CDR3 runs 15 residues. The ends lost 7 bases at V and 4 bases at J; junction bases unmatched: 6. The germline V gene has CDR1 MNHNS and CDR2 SASEGT. The CDR3 reads CASIRLAGVADTQYF. CDR3 nucleotide sequence: TGTGCCAGCATTCGACTAGCGGGAGTCGCAGATACGCAGTATTTT.

This clone occurred many times. The gene calls are TRBV4-3 and TRBJ2-7, with D possibly matching TRBD1 (7 bases). The CDR3 loop spans 15 amino acids. V was pared by 2 bases and J by 5 bases, with 16 bases between. Germline CDR1 and CDR2: LGHNA and YSLEER. The CDR3, as DNA: TGCGCCAGCAGCCAATACAGACAGGGAGGTAACGAGCAGTACTTC. This sequence encodes CASSQYRQGGNEQYF.

The gene calls are TRBV9 and TRBJ1-4, with D perhaps matching TRBD1 (6 bases). The germline V gene encodes CDR1 SGDLS and CDR2 YYNGEE. CDR3 length: 15 amino acids. Deletions cut 3 bases from V and 6 bases from J, with 15 bases between. CDR3 in amino acids: CASSARTANHEKLFF. In DNA, the CDR3 is TGTGCCAGCAGCGCAAGGACAGCGAATCATGAAAAACTGTTTTTT.

This clone has just a few counts. A junction end diverges from the germline sequence, so it may reflect a read error. The chain combines TRBV4-2 with TRBJ2-1, with a tentative D call TRBD2 (6 bases). Per germline, CDR1 LGHNA and CDR2 YNFKEQ. CDR3 size: 14 residues. CDR3 in amino acids: CASSQDPSRGLLVF. The CDR3 nucleotides are TGTGCCAGCAGCCAAGATCCATCAAGGGGACTCCTGGTCTTC.